This TCR beta chain comes out of a study of T-cell reconstitution after alpha-beta-depleted transplantation in children. The table lists this clonotype with many counts. TCRbeta library construction was performed incorporating unique molecular identifiers. One entry per CDR3 protein, called by TCRdb with MiXCR from the PCR reads. The sample gives over 150,000 distinct CDR3 sequences, about 14% of which show up once; roughly an eighth is in the top ten. Germline loops: CDR1 LNHDA, CDR2 SQIVND (reference sequence). Trimming cost V 3 bases and J 0 bases, with 15 bases left between them. CDR3 length: 17 amino acids.

This sequence originates from a human donor who donated a stem cell graft to a child with acute lymphoblastic leukemia. V is TRBV19 and J is TRBJ2-4; D unclear. The sample consisted of PBMCs from the stem cell graft donor, taken from the stem cell graft. In DNA, the CDR3 is TGTGCCAGTAGTATCTCCTTAGGGCCGCTAGCCAAAAACATTCAGTACTTC. Its protein is CASSISLGPLAKNIQYF.